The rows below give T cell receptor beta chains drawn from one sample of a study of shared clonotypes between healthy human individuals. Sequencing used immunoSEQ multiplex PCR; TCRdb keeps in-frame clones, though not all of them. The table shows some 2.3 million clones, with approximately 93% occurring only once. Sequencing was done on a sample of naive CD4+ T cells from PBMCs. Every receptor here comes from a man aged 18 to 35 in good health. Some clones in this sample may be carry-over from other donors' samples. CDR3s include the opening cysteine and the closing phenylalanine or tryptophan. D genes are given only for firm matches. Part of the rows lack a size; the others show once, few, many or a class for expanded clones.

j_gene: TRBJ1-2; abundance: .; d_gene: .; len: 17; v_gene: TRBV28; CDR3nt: TGTGCCAGCAGTTTAGAACGGGTGCCTGATTCGTTCTATGGCTACACCTTC; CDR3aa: CASSLERVPDSFYGYTF
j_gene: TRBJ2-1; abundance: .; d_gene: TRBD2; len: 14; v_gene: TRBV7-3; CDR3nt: TGTGCCAGCAGCCTCACCGGGACTAGCGCCAGACCGTTCTTC; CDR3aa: CASSLTGTSARPFF
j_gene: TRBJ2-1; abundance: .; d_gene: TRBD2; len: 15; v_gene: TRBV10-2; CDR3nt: TGCGCCAGCACCGTACTAGCGGGAGCCTACAATGAGCAGTTCTTC; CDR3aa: CASTVLAGAYNEQFF
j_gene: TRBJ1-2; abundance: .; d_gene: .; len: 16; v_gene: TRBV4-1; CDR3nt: TGCGCCAGCAGCCAACCCACTGGCCCGACTCGATATGGCTACACCTTC; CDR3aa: CASSQPTGPTRYGYTF
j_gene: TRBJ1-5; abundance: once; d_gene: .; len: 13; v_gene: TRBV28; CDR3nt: TGTGCCAGCCGGACAAGAGGAGGACAGCCCCAGCATTTT; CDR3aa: CASRTRGGQPQHF
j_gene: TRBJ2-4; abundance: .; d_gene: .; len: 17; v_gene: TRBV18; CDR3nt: TGTGCCAGCTCCCGATTTGCGGTCTACCCCCTGGAAAACATTCAGTACTTC; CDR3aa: CASSRFAVYPLENIQYF
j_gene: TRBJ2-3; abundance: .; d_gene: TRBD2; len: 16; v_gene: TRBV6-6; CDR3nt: TGTGCCAGCAGCCCCCTACTAGCGGGAGGGGCAGATACGCAGTATTTT; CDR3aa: CASSPLLAGGADTQYF
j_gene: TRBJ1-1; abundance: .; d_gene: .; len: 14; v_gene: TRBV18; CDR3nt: TGTGCCAGCTCACCCACTCCCGGGGACACTGAAGCTTTCTTT; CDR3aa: CASSPTPGDTEAFF
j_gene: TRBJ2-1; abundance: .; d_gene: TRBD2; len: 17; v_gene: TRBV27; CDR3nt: TGTGCCAGCAGTCCCAGGGCAGCGGGAGGTATCTACAATGAGCAGTTCTTC; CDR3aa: CASSPRAAGGIYNEQFF
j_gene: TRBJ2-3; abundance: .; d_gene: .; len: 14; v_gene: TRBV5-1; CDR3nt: TGCGCCAGCAGCTTGGATGAGGGGTCAGATACGCAGTATTTT; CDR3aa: CASSLDEGSDTQYF
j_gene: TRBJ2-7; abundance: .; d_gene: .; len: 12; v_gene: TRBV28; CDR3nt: TGTGCCAGCCAGGGACGGGCCTACGAGCAGTACTTC; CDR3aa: CASQGRAYEQYF
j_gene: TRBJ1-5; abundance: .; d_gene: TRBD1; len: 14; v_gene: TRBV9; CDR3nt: TGTGCCAGCGGGACAGGGACGAGCAATCAGCCCCAGCATTTT; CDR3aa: CASGTGTSNQPQHF
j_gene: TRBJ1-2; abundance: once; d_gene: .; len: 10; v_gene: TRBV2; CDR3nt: TGTGCCAGCGGAGATTATGGCTACACCTTC; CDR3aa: CASGDYGYTF
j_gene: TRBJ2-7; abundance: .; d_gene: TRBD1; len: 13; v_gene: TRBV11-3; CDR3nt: TGTGCCAGCAGCTTATACAGGGGCTACGAGCAGTACTTC; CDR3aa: CASSLYRGYEQYF
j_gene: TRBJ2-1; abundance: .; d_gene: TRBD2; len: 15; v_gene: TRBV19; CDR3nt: TGTGCCAGTAGTGGCACCAGGACTAGCGGTAATGAGCAGTTCTTC; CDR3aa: CASSGTRTSGNEQFF
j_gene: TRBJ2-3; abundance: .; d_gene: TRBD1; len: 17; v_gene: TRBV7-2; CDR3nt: TGTGCCAGCAGCTTAGGGATAGGCAGGGGGCGGCCAGATACGCAGTATTTT; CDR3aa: CASSLGIGRGRPDTQYF
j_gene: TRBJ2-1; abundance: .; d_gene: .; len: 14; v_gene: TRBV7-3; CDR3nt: TGTGCCAGCAGCTTAGACAGGTCGGGCAATGAGCAGTTCTTC; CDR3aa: CASSLDRSGNEQFF
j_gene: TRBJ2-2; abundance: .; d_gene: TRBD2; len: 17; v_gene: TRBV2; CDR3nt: TGTGCCAGCAGTGACGGGGTTCGGCTAGCGGGAGTCGGGGAGCTGTTTTTT; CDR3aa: CASSDGVRLAGVGELFF
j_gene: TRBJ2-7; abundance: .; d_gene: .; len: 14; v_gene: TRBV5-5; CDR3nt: TGTGCCAGCAGCAGCGGGACATTTTGGGTCGAGCAGTACTTC; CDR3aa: CASSSGTFWVEQYF
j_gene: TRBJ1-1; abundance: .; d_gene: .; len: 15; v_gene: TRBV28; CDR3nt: TGTGCCAGCAGTTTAAGGACGGAGTGGAACACTGAAGCTTTCTTT; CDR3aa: CASSLRTEWNTEAFF
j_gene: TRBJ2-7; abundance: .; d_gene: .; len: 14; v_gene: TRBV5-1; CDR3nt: TGCGCCAGCAGCGCCGGTCACAAAGGGGCAGAGCAGTACTTC; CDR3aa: CASSAGHKGAEQYF
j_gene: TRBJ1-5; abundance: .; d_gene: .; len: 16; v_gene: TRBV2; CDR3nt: TGTGCCAGCAATAGTAGAAGGGTTAACAGCAATCAGCCCCAGCATTTT; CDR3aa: CASNSRRVNSNQPQHF
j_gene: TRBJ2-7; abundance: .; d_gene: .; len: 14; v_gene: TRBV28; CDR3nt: TGTGCCAGCAGTTTATTCTCGGGGGCCTACGAGCAGTACTTC; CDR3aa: CASSLFSGAYEQYF
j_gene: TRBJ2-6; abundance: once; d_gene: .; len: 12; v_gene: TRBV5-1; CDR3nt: TGCGCCAGCGATTCTGGGGCCAACGTCCTGACTTTC; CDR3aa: CASDSGANVLTF
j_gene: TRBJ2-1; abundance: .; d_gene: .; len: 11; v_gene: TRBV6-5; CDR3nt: TGTGCCAGCGCCTCCAGGAATGAGCAGTTCTTC; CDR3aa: CASASRNEQFF
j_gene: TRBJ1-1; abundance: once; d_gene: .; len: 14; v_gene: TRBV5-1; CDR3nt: TGCGCCAGCAGCTTGGGTGTTGGCAACACTGAAGCTTTCTTT; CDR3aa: CASSLGVGNTEAFF
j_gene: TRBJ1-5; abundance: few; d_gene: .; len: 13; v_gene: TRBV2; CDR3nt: TGTGCCAGCAGTGACGGAAGGGGCCAGCCCCAGCATTTT; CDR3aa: CASSDGRGQPQHF
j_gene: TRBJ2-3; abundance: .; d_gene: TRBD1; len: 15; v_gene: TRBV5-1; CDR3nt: TGCGCCAGCAGCAAAGGGACAGGGGGCACAGATACGCAGTATTTT; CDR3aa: CASSKGTGGTDTQYF
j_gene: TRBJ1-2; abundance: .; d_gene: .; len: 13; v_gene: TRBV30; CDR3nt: TGTGCCTGGAGTAAGACGGGAGTTTATGGCTACACCTTC; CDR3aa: CAWSKTGVYGYTF
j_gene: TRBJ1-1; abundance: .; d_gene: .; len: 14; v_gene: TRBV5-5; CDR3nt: TGTGCCAGCAGCGAAATAGGCCTGAACACTGAAGCTTTCTTT; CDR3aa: CASSEIGLNTEAFF
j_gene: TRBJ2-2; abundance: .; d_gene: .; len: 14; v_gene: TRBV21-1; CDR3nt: TGTGCCACCATTAGGACTGATAACACCGGGGAGCTGTTTTTT; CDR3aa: CATIRTDNTGELFF
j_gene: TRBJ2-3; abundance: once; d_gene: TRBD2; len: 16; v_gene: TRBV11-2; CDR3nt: TGTGCCAGCAGCTTATACCGACTAGCGGGCACAGATACGCAGTATTTT; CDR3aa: CASSLYRLAGTDTQYF
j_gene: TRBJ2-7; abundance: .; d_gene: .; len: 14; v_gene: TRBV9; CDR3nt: TGTGCCAGCAGCGTACGGGGCGGTACCTACGAGCAGTACTTC; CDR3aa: CASSVRGGTYEQYF
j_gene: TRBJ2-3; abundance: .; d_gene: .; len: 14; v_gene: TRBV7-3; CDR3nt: TGTGCCAGCAGCCCTAGGACCGGGGCAGATACGCAGTATTTT; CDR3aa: CASSPRTGADTQYF
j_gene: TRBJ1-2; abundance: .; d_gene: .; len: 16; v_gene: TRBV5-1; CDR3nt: TGCGCCAGCAGCCCCCTAATCGGGGGGGTCGACTATGGCTACACCTTC; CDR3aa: CASSPLIGGVDYGYTF